This T cell receptor beta chain was recorded in a study of beta chain features in type 1 diabetes. Markers CD45RO/CCR7/CD25/CD127/CD95/CD27 served to sort CD4+ naive, central memory, regulatory and stem cell-like memory cells. Sorted populations all had greater than 95% purity. Findings and limits, study-wide: Whether HLA type influences TCRB rearrangement remained unresolved here. Patients' naive, central memory and regulatory TCRB repertoires appeared more alike than those of healthy donors.

The investigators reverse transcribed all of the isolated RNA, so they sequenced expressed TCRB transcripts. Assay used: immunoSEQ multiplex PCR; TCRdb lists only in-frame clones, some missing. The repertoire has about 350,000 clones, 20% of them found once; the top ten carry roughly 0.045%. The CDR3 contains 12 residues. V was trimmed by 3 bases and J by 10 bases, leaving 11 bases between them. CDR1 and CDR2 from the germline V gene are SGHRS and YFSETQ. On this clone: The antigen is undetermined.

V is TRBV5-1 and J is TRBJ2-1; D is perhaps TRBD2 (6 bases). The sample was naive CD4+ T cells from blood. The receptor's source is a young woman in good health. The CDR3 coding sequence is TGCGCCAGCAGCTCGGCGGAGGGCGAGCAGTTCTTC. Its translation is CASSSAEGEQFF. The entire variable domain, with the rest obtained from reference TRBV5-1 and TRBJ2-1, is as follows: KAGVTQTPRYLIKTRGQQVTLSCSPISGHRSVSWYQQTPGQGLQFLFEYFSETQRNKGNFPGRFSGRQFSNSRSEMNVSTLELGDSALYLCASSSAEGEQFFGPGTRLTVL.